This is a list of T cell receptor beta chains from one sample in a study of blood T cell repertoires in COVID-19. TCRdb keeps only in-frame clones here, not all; method: immunoSEQ multiplex PCR. Of 140,000 or so clones listed, around 72% were seen once; the top ten hold around 1.8%. Material for sequencing was peripheral blood. The receptors derive from a woman in her fifties or sixties with acute or convalescent COVID-19. The CDR3 runs from the conserved cysteine through the conserved F or W. D genes are given only for firm matches. Rows may omit the clone size; those that give it use once, few, many or a size class.

.	TRBJ2-3	.	TRBV10-2	TGCGCCAGCTCGAGCCAGGGGAAAGATACGCAGTATTTT	CASSSQGKDTQYF
few	TRBJ2-2	TRBD2	TRBV9	TGTGCCAGCAGTGGACTAGCGGGAGAGAGGACCGGGGAGCTGTTTTTT	CASSGLAGERTGELFF
.	TRBJ2-1	.	TRBV5-8	TGTGCCAGCAACCTAGGGAGACGGGTCTCCTACAATGAGCAGTTCTTC	CASNLGRRVSYNEQFF
.	TRBJ2-7	.	TRBV5-1	TGCGCCAGCAGCCCCCGGGACTGGAGCTCCTACGAGCAGTACTTC	CASSPRDWSSYEQYF
.	TRBJ1-4	.	TRBV11-1	TGTGCCAGCAGCTTGATGGACAGTGAAAAACTGTTTTTT	CASSLMDSEKLFF
.	TRBJ1-1	.	TRBV30	TGTGCCTGGAGTGTGGGAGCTGAAGCTTTCTTT	CAWSVGAEAFF
.	TRBJ1-4	TRBD1	TRBV5-1	TGCGCCAGCAGCAATCAGGGGGCAGTTAATGAAAAACTGTTTTTT	CASSNQGAVNEKLFF
.	TRBJ2-1	.	TRBV5-1	TGCGCCAGCAGCTGGAGCTCCTACAATGAGCAGTTCTTC	CASSWSSYNEQFF
.	TRBJ2-2	.	TRBV2	TGTGCCAGCAGTGAATGGCACACCGGGGAGCTGTTTTTT	CASSEWHTGELFF
once	TRBJ2-2	TRBD1	TRBV27	TGTGCCAGCAGTTTATCCTGGACAGGGGCCGACACCGGGGAGCTGTTTTTT	CASSLSWTGADTGELFF
.	TRBJ2-7	TRBD1	TRBV6-6	TGTGCCGTATCGACAGGGGCCGAGCAGTACTTC	CAVSTGAEQYF
.	TRBJ2-1	.	TRBV5-4	TGTGCCAGCAGCTTGCTAACGGACTCCAATGAGCAGTTCTTC	CASSLLTDSNEQFF
.	TRBJ2-1	TRBD2	TRBV7-6	TGTGCCAACAGCCCTCCAGCGGGAGCCTACAATGAGCAGTTCTTC	CANSPPAGAYNEQFF
.	TRBJ1-5	TRBD1	TRBV28	TGTGCCAGCAGCTTGGGGGGACAGATCAATCAGCCCCAGCATTTT	CASSLGGQINQPQHF
.	TRBJ1-5	TRBD1	TRBV2	TGTGCCAGCAGCAGGGGGACCCCTCGAGTGAATCAGCCCCAGCATTTT	CASSRGTPRVNQPQHF
.	TRBJ1-5	.	TRBV23-1	TGCGCCAGTCATCCAGATCAGCCCCAGCATTTT	CASHPDQPQHF
.	TRBJ2-3	TRBD2	TRBV19	TGTGCCAGTAGGGTTAGCGGGACAGATACGCAGTATTTT	CASRVSGTDTQYF
few	TRBJ2-1	.	TRBV5-1	TGCGCCAGCAGCTTGGATGTGGCTTCAAAACAGTTCTTC	CASSLDVASKQFF
.	TRBJ1-5	TRBD1	TRBV29-1	TGCAGCGTTAGTGGACAGGGAGAACAGCCCCAGCATTTT	CSVSGQGEQPQHF
.	TRBJ2-5	TRBD2	TRBV4-1	TGCGCCAGCAGCCAAGAAGGAACTAGCGGAGAGACCCAGTACTTC	CASSQEGTSGETQYF
.	TRBJ2-3	.	TRBV3-1/TRBV3-2	TGTGCCAGCAGCCAACGGATCCTTGCAGGGGACACAGATACGCAGTATTTT	CASSQRILAGDTDTQYF
.	TRBJ1-4	.	TRBV2	TGTGCCAGCACTATTATTCGAACTAATGAAAAACTGTTTTTT	CASTIIRTNEKLFF
.	TRBJ1-2	.	TRBV29-1	TGCAGCGTCTCAACGGGGTATGGCTACACCTTC	CSVSTGYGYTF
.	TRBJ2-3	TRBD2	TRBV4-2	TGTGCTAGCAGCCATCCCCCAGGGCTAGCGGCCACACCGGATACGCAGTATTTT	CASSHPPGLAATPDTQYF
few	TRBJ1-4	TRBD1	TRBV6-5	TGTGCCAGCAGTTTGAGACAGGGGGCTAGGGAAAAACTGTTTTTT	CASSLRQGAREKLFF
.	TRBJ1-2	.	TRBV12-5	TGTGCTAGTGGTTTCGGACTTTCAGTGAATGGCTACACCTTC	CASGFGLSVNGYTF
.	TRBJ2-1	TRBD2	TRBV2	TGTGCCAGCAGCACAAGCGGGAGCGAATACAATGAGCAGTTCTTC	CASSTSGSEYNEQFF
few	TRBJ2-3	.	TRBV28	TGTGCCAGCAGTTCAACACGGGGTGGAGATACGCAGTATTTT	CASSSTRGGDTQYF
.	TRBJ2-1	TRBD2	TRBV5-1	TGCGCCAGCAGTTCCGGGACTAGCGGGTTCAGCAATGAGCAGTTCTTC	CASSSGTSGFSNEQFF
once	TRBJ2-7	.	TRBV27	TGTGCCAGCAGTTTTCTGCGGGGCGGGGACCCGGCGGATCACGAGCAGTACTTC	CASSFLRGGDPADHEQYF
.	TRBJ1-5	TRBD1	TRBV27	TGTGCCAGCAGATCCTTGGACAGGGCAAACAATCAGCCCCAGCATTTT	CASRSLDRANNQPQHF
.	TRBJ2-3	TRBD2	TRBV28	TGTGCCAGCATAACATTCGGTCCGACTAGCGCAGATACGCAGTATTTT	CASITFGPTSADTQYF
.	TRBJ1-4	.	TRBV28	TGTGCCAGCAGTTTTGATGCGAGCATCGGACACGGAGTTGCAACTAATGAAAAACTGTTTTTT	CASSFDASIGHGVATNEKLFF
few	TRBJ2-6	.	TRBV13	TGTGCCAGCAGCCTCAGGGGTTCTGGGGCCAACGTCCTGACTTTC	CASSLRGSGANVLTF
.	TRBJ1-2	.	TRBV3-1/TRBV3-2	TGTGCCAGCAGCCGAGGAGGGATCAGCTATGGCTACACCTTC	CASSRGGISYGYTF
.	TRBJ2-7	TRBD2	TRBV7-8	TGTGCCAGCAGCTCGAGAAGACTAGCGGGAGCCGAGCAGTACTTC	CASSSRRLAGAEQYF
.	TRBJ2-1	.	TRBV10-3	TGTGCCATCAGTGGGGGGACTTCCAGCTCCTACAATGAGCAGTTCTTC	CAISGGTSSSYNEQFF
.	TRBJ2-2	TRBD2	TRBV24-1	TGTGCCACCAGTGGCGTCGGGACGGGGGGCACCGGGGAGCTGTTTTTT	CATSGVGTGGTGELFF
.	TRBJ2-1	TRBD2	TRBV6-5	TGTGCCAGCAGTTACGGCCTAGCGGAGAACAATGAGCAGTTCTTC	CASSYGLAENNEQFF
few	TRBJ2-1	.	TRBV18	TGTGCCAGCTCTCGAGAATGGGGCGCTACTTTCAATGAGCAGTTCTTC	CASSREWGATFNEQFF
.	TRBJ2-1	TRBD2	TRBV6-4	TGTGCCAGCAGTCTTACTAGCGGGAGTCTCAATGAGCAGTTCTTC	CASSLTSGSLNEQFF
.	TRBJ2-3	.	TRBV7-9	TGTGCCAGCAGCCAAGACACTAGCACAGATACGCAGTATTTT	CASSQDTSTDTQYF
.	TRBJ2-7	TRBD1	TRBV7-6	TGTGCCAGCAGCTTAGGGTCGGGACAGTCCTACGAGCAGTACTTC	CASSLGSGQSYEQYF
.	TRBJ2-7	TRBD2	TRBV5-1	TGCGCCAGCAGCCCTGGCGGACTAGCCTACGAGCAGTACTTC	CASSPGGLAYEQYF
.	TRBJ2-1	TRBD1	TRBV6-4	TGTGCCAGCAGTGTACAGGGGGATTACAATGAGCAGTTCTTC	CASSVQGDYNEQFF
.	TRBJ2-3	.	TRBV3-1/TRBV3-2	TGTGCCATCTCCCATGGGAGGATAGATACGCAGTATTTT	CAISHGRIDTQYF